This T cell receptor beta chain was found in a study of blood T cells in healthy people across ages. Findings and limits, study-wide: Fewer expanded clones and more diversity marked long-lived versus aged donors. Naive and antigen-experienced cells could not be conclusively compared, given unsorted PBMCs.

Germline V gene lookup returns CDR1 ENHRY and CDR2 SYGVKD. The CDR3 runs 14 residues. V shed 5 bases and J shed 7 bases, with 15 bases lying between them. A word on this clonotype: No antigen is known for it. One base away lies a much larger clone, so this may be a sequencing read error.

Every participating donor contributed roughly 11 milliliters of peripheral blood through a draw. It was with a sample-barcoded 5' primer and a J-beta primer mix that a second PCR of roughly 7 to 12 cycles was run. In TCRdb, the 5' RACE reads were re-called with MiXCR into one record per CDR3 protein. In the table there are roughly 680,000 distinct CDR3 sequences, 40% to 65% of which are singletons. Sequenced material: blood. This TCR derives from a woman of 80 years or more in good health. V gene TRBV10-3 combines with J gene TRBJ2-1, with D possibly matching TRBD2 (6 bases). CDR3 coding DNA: TGTGCCATCAGTACGGGCGGGGATTTAAATGAGCAGTTCTTC. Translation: CAISTGGDLNEQFF.